Listed here are 27 T cell receptor beta chains from one sample, sequenced in a study of response to subunit inactivated influenza vaccine. TCRdb itself ran the RT-PCR reads through MiXCR, one entry per CDR3 protein. Seen here are almost 250,000 distinct CDR3 sequences, 9% to 15% observed once, and the top ten hold 7.8%. Sequencing used non-naive T cells sorted from PBMCs, obtained less than 15 days before vaccination. The source of these receptors is a man aged 50 or older who received an inactivated influenza vaccine.

The rearrangement uses TRBV9 and TRBJ1-4, with a tentative D call TRBD1 (5 bases). The V end lost 3 bases, the J end lost 2 bases, and 8 bases lay between the germline ends. The CDR3 totals 14 residues. CDR1 is SGDLS and CDR2 is YYNGEE in the germline V gene. The CDR3 loop reads CASSAGTTNEKLFF. CDR3 in DNA: TGTGCCAGCAGCGCCGGGACGACTAATGAAAAACTGTTTTTT.

This clonotype has just a few counts. A much larger clone lies a single base off, so this may be a read error. V is TRBV20-1 and J is TRBJ2-5, with D possibly matching TRBD1 (5 bases). The CDR3 consists of 12 residues. CDR1 is DFQATT and CDR2 is SNEGSKA in the germline V gene (reference sequence). Trimming removed 6 bases from V and 5 bases from J, with 13 bases in between. The CDR3 spells CSAAVQAETQYF. The DNA of the CDR3 is TGCAGTGCAGCCGTACAGGCCGAGACCCAGTACTTC.

This clonotype showed up many times. This chain joins TRBV16 and TRBJ2-1, with D unresolved. V dropped 2 bases and J dropped 13 bases, with 9 bases sitting between them. This CDR3 comprises 11 residues. The germline CDR1 and CDR2 sequences are KGHSY and FQNENV. The CDR3 bases are TGTGCCAGCAGCCAAAGCACGGTACAGTTCTTC. Encoded protein: CASSQSTVQFF.

This clonotype was counted only a few times. V is TRBV6-2 or TRBV6-3 and J is TRBJ2-3, with a weak D call TRBD2 (6 bases). The germline gives CDR1 MNHEY, CDR2 SVGEGT. Between the trimmed V and J ends, which lost 2 bases and 7 bases, there was a span of 34 bases. This CDR3 is built from 21 residues. The CDR3 DNA is TGTGCCAGCAGTTACGATCCGGCGGAGTCGCTTCTGCAGGGAGGATGGTATACGCAGTATTTT. It encodes CASSYDPAESLLQGGWYTQYF.

This chain connects TRBV24-1 to TRBJ2-3; D is possibly TRBD2 (6 bases). Germline loops: CDR1 KGHDR, CDR2 SFDVKD. Trimming took 4 bases from V and 5 from J, leaving 12 bases between them. The CDR3 extends over 14 amino acids. This CDR3 reads CATSDRLVEDTQYF. CDR3 coding DNA: TGTGCCACCAGTGACCGACTAGTGGAAGATACGCAGTATTTT.

This clonotype was recorded at least ten times. The chain employs TRBV5-6 and TRBJ2-3; 8 bases fit TRBD2. This CDR3 spans 16 amino acids. The germline V gene has CDR1 SGHDT and CDR2 YYEEEE. After removal of 4 bases from V and 1 base from J, the junction contained 8 bases not matched to a gene. CDR3 nucleotide sequence: TGTGCCAGCAGCCCCTTCCGGCGGGAGGGCACAGATACGCAGTATTTT. It is translated as CASSPFRREGTDTQYF.

The chain recombines TRBV20-1 with TRBJ2-2; TRBD2 aligns across 9 bases. Germline CDR1 is DFQATT and CDR2 is SNEGSKA (reference sequence). The CDR3 loop spans 14 amino acids. V trimming: 1 base; J trimming: 9 bases; junction bases outside the gene matches: 6. CDR3 loop: CSARVGGGARELFF. The DNA for the CDR3 is TGCAGTGCTAGAGTCGGCGGGGGGGCCCGGGAGCTGTTTTTT.

As concerns this clonotype: One base away lies a much larger clone, so this may be a sequencing read error. V is TRBV10-3 and J is TRBJ2-1, with D possibly matching TRBD2 (7 bases). The V gene's germline CDR1 is ENHRY and CDR2 SYGVKD. The CDR3 has 16 amino acids. DNA for the CDR3: TGTGCCATCACCTCCACTGGAGGGGGGGCTCACAAAGAGCAGTTCTTC. Protein product: CAITSTGGGAHKEQFF.

This clonotype was seen only a few times. The chain is built from TRBV20-1 and TRBJ2-7, with TRBD2 identical over 9 bases. Trimming at V came to 1 base and at J to 6 bases, leaving 13 bases not matched to a gene. Germline V gene sequence: CDR1 DFQATT, CDR2 SNEGSKA (reference sequence). The CDR3 is 16 residues long. The CDR3 DNA reads as TGCAGTGCTAGAGTGGGGACTAGCTCGTCAGCCCTCGAGCAGTACTTC. It codes for CSARVGTSSSALEQYF.

This clonotype was seen a handful of times. The chain is built from TRBV7-9 and TRBJ2-7; D could derive from TRBD1 or TRBD2 (5 bases each). Trimming left V 2 bases short and J 6 bases short, with 8 bases between. Germline V lookup: CDR1 SEHNR, CDR2 FQNEAQ (reference sequence). CDR3 length: 12 residues. DNA for the CDR3: TGTGCCAGCAGCTTATTGGGGGTCGAGCAGTACTTC. Encoded protein: CASSLLGVEQYF.

This clonotype was observed a few times. The J gene is TRBJ1-1, the V gene TRBV6-1, with TRBD1 as a possible D gene (6 bases). V was cut by 2 bases and J by 4 bases, with 11 bases left in between. From germline, CDR1 is MNHNS and CDR2 SASEGT. The CDR3 has 14 residues. The CDR3 DNA is TGTGCCAGCAGTGAACAGGGGAGGCCCACTGAAGCTTTCTTT. Translated, it gives CASSEQGRPTEAFF.

CDR3 sequence: CSVEGTRTDSGNTIYF. CDR3 sequence (DNA): TGCAGCGTTGAAGGTACTAGGACGGACTCTGGAAACACCATATATTTT. V gene TRBV29-1 combines with J gene TRBJ1-3; D is unclear. Germline CDR1 and CDR2: SQVTM and ANQGSEA. The CDR3 runs 16 residues. Trimming removed 1 base from V and 0 bases from J, with 13 bases in between.

This clonotype has a handful of counts. This chain links TRBV11-1 with TRBJ2-5; D is perhaps TRBD1 (6 bases). Germline lookup yields CDR1 SGHAT and CDR2 FQDESV (reference sequence). V was trimmed by 2 bases and J by 5 bases, leaving 15 bases between them. The CDR3 is 15 amino acids. CDR3: CASSLPGTNRETQYF. CDR3 sequence (DNA): TGTGCCAGCAGCTTACCCGGGACAAATCGGGAGACCCAGTACTTC.

This clonotype was observed many times. The V call is TRBV5-1, the J call TRBJ2-5; D possibly matches TRBD1 or TRBD2 (5 bases each). The ends were cut back, 4 bases at V and 5 bases at J, with 18 bases in the middle. The CDR3 loop spans 15 amino acids. CDR1 and CDR2 (germline): SGHRS, YFSETQ. The CDR3 DNA follows: TGCGCCAGCAGCCCCGACGGGGCCAGACAGGAGACCCAGTACTTC. Translation: CASSPDGARQETQYF.

This clonotype has a handful of counts. The genes are TRBV7-8 and TRBJ2-2; D not certain. The V end was cut by 6 bases, the J end by 7 bases, with 15 bases between. The V gene's germline CDR1 is SGHVS and CDR2 FQNEAQ. There are 14 residues in the CDR3. CDR3 in amino acids: CASRATTSGGELFF. The CDR3 nucleotides are TGTGCCAGCAGGGCTACTACCTCCGGCGGGGAGCTGTTTTTT.

This clonotype has at least ten counts. The chain uses TRBV12-3 or TRBV12-4 and TRBJ2-1; D not resolved. Trimming shortened V by 5 bases and J by 6 bases, and 14 bases separated the two germline ends. CDR3 length: 14 amino acids. The CDR3 coding sequence is TGTGCCAGCAGTCGCCGGTGGGCCGGCAATGAGCAGTTCTTC. Translating gives CASSRRWAGNEQFF.

Many counts were recorded for this clonotype. CDR3: CASSGGHRLSGYTF. In DNA, the CDR3 is TGTGCCAGCAGTGGGGGCCACAGGCTCTCGGGCTACACCTTC. The chain is built from TRBV12-3 or TRBV12-4 and TRBJ1-2, with D maybe TRBD1 (6 bases). The CDR3 loop spans 14 amino acids. V was clipped by 5 bases and J by 8 bases, with 18 bases between them.

The V gene is TRBV7-3, the J gene TRBJ1-2; 7 nucleotides agree with TRBD1. The ends lost 3 bases at V and 3 bases at J; junction bases unmatched: 1. CDR1 is SGHTA and CDR2 is FQGTGA in the germline V gene. The CDR3 is 13 residues long. In nucleotides, the CDR3 is TGTGCCAGCAGCTTCGACAGGGACTATGGCTACACCTTC. It translates to CASSFDRDYGYTF.

The V call is TRBV7-9, the J call TRBJ2-3; 7 nucleotides align to TRBD2. Unmatched junction bases numbered 10, after V lost 3 bases and J lost 4 bases. The CDR3 extends over 16 amino acids. Germline V CDR1 and CDR2: SEHNR, FQNEAQ (reference sequence). This CDR3 is CASSFYLSGASDTQYF. The CDR3 nucleotides are TGTGCCAGCAGCTTCTATTTAAGCGGGGCCTCAGATACGCAGTATTTT.

This clonotype was found a few times. The chain recombines TRBV5-1 with TRBJ2-7; D not certain. V was cut by 0 bases and J by 0 bases, with 7 bases left in between. The CDR3 spans 14 residues. Germline-derived CDR1 and CDR2 are SGHRS and YFSETQ. The CDR3 loop is CASSLESASYEQYF. As DNA, the CDR3 is TGCGCCAGCAGCTTGGAGTCAGCCTCCTACGAGCAGTACTTC.

The chain employs TRBV18 and TRBJ1-2, with TRBD1 as a possible D gene (5 bases). The V gene lost 4 bases and the J gene lost 3 bases, with 12 bases spanning the gap. This CDR3 has 14 residues. CDR1 and CDR2 from the germline V gene are KGHSH and LQKENI. The CDR3 DNA follows: TGTGCCAGCTCACTCGGGACCAGCTACTATGGCTACACCTTC. Translating gives CASSLGTSYYGYTF.

This clonotype was found many times. The CDR3 nucleotides are TGCGCCAGCAGCCTCACGACTAGCGGCGTCGTCCAGTACTTC. It translates to CASSLTTSGVVQYF. The gene calls are TRBV5-1 and TRBJ2-5; 9 positions agree with TRBD2. Germline V gene sequence: CDR1 SGHRS, CDR2 YFSETQ. This CDR3 spans 14 amino acids. Trimming took 4 bases from V and 10 from J; bases not matched to a gene: 11.

Only a few counts were recorded for this clonotype. The V gene is TRBV20-1, the J gene TRBJ2-3, with D perhaps being TRBD1 or TRBD2 (6 bases each). The CDR3 totals 15 residues. Trimming removed 1 base at V and 4 bases at J, with 15 bases between. The V gene's germline CDR1 is DFQATT and CDR2 SNEGSKA (reference sequence). The CDR3 bases are TGCAGTGCTAGAGCATTCCGGGGGCTATCAGATACGCAGTATTTT. Amino acids: CSARAFRGLSDTQYF.

V usage is TRBV13 and J usage is TRBJ2-1; D may be TRBD1 (5 bases). V gave up 2 bases and J gave up 9 bases, with 11 bases separating them. Germline CDR1 and CDR2: PRHDT and FYEKMQ (reference sequence). The CDR3 covers 13 residues. The CDR3 here is CASSLRGPVEQFF. In DNA form, the CDR3 reads TGTGCCAGCAGCTTAAGGGGCCCAGTTGAGCAGTTCTTC.

This clonotype was detected a few times. The rearrangement uses TRBV9 and TRBJ2-1; D could derive from TRBD1 or TRBD2 (5 bases each). V lost 0 bases and J lost 2, with 9 bases in between. The CDR3 has 15 residues. In germline, CDR1 is SGDLS, CDR2 YYNGEE. This chain's CDR3 is CASSVARGAYNEQFF. The CDR3 coding sequence is TGTGCCAGCAGCGTAGCGAGGGGTGCCTACAATGAGCAGTTCTTC.

This clonotype showed up many times. The CDR3, as DNA: TGTGCCAGCAGTTTAGCCAGCATGAACACTGAAGCTTTCTTT. It encodes CASSLASMNTEAFF. This sequence joins TRBV27 and TRBJ1-1, with D unclear. V was pared by 2 bases and J by 0 bases, with 7 bases between. This CDR3 has 14 amino acids. From germline, CDR1 is MNHEY and CDR2 SMNVEV (reference sequence).

This clonotype was observed a few times. V gene TRBV12-3 or TRBV12-4 combines with J gene TRBJ2-1; TRBD2 might be the D (6 bases). The CDR3 sequence is 15 residues long. Trimming cost V 6 bases and J 9 bases, with 21 bases left between them. CDR3 in DNA: TGTGCCAGCAGGCGACCGGGACTTAGCACGGGTGAGCAGTTCTTC. The encoded protein is CASRRPGLSTGEQFF.